A selection of T cell receptor beta chains follows, all from one sample in a study of control samples from healthy donors and cancer patients. Using immunoSEQ multiplex PCR, the repertoire was profiled, and TCRdb retains in-frame clones only, with some absent. Among just over 150,000 clones listed, around nine tenths were seen once. The sample comprised blood. The receptor set was obtained from a man aged 25 to 40 in good health. The CDR3 runs from the conserved cysteine through the conserved F or W. The order of the fields is V gene, D gene, clone size, J gene, CDR3 protein, CDR3 DNA. A D gene is named only where the DNA matches it firmly. Size is stated for part of the rows, as once, few or many counts, or as a class when the clone is expanded.

V: TRBV19; D: TRBD1; size: -; J: TRBJ2-5; CDR3: CASKDRGDLGETQYF; DNA: TGTGCCAGTAAGGACAGGGGGGATTTAGGAGAGACCCAGTACTTC
V: TRBV9; D: -; size: once; J: TRBJ2-3; CDR3: CASSPQVGWRTDTQYF; DNA: TGTGCCAGCAGCCCCCAGGTGGGGTGGCGCACAGATACGCAGTATTTT
V: TRBV28; D: -; size: few; J: TRBJ2-2; CDR3: CASSETIAPELFF; DNA: TGTGCCAGCAGCGAAACGATAGCCCCCGAGCTGTTTTTT
V: TRBV16; D: -; size: -; J: TRBJ2-1; CDR3: CASSQSGAQQFF; DNA: TGTGCCAGCAGCCAATCAGGGGCCCAGCAGTTCTTC
V: TRBV3-1/TRBV3-2; D: TRBD2; size: -; J: TRBJ2-2; CDR3: CASSQGISGGNTGELFF; DNA: TGTGCCAGCAGCCAAGGAATTAGCGGGGGAAACACCGGGGAGCTGTTTTTT
V: TRBV4-2; D: TRBD2; size: -; J: TRBJ2-7; CDR3: CASSQALVGTSPYEQYF; DNA: TGTGCCAGCAGCCAAGCCTTGGTGGGGACTAGCCCGTACGAGCAGTACTTC
V: TRBV5-6; D: -; size: -; J: TRBJ1-1; CDR3: CASSLGENTEAFF; DNA: TGTGCCAGCAGCTTGGGTGAGAACACTGAAGCTTTCTTT
V: TRBV6-5; D: TRBD1; size: once; J: TRBJ2-7; CDR3: CASKTGAYEQYF; DNA: TGTGCCAGCAAAACAGGGGCTTACGAGCAGTACTTC
V: TRBV7-2; D: TRBD2; size: -; J: TRBJ2-7; CDR3: CASSLSSGRAHEQYF; DNA: TGTGCCAGCAGCTTATCTTCCGGGAGGGCCCACGAGCAGTACTTC
V: TRBV9; D: TRBD2; size: -; J: TRBJ2-1; CDR3: CASSLLAGGEYEQFF; DNA: TGTGCCAGCAGCTTGCTAGCGGGGGGGGAATATGAGCAGTTCTTC
V: TRBV6-5; D: TRBD2; size: -; J: TRBJ2-7; CDR3: CASSYSSGGSSYEQYF; DNA: TGTGCCAGCAGTTACTCTAGCGGGGGATCCTCCTACGAGCAGTACTTC
V: TRBV6-4; D: -; size: once; J: TRBJ2-2; CDR3: CASSEVGGELFF; DNA: TGTGCCAGCAGTGAGGTTGGCGGGGAGCTGTTTTTT
V: TRBV18; D: TRBD1; size: -; J: TRBJ1-2; CDR3: CASSPGLKQGDGYTF; DNA: TGTGCCAGCTCACCAGGTTTAAAACAGGGGGATGGCTACACCTTC
V: TRBV7-9; D: -; size: -; J: TRBJ2-1; CDR3: CASSLGSAYNEQFF; DNA: TGTGCCAGCAGCTTAGGTAGCGCCTACAATGAGCAGTTCTTC
V: TRBV7-9; D: -; size: -; J: TRBJ2-1; CDR3: CASSSDSSSYNEQFF; DNA: TGTGCCAGCAGCTCCGACTCGTCTTCCTACAATGAGCAGTTCTTC
V: TRBV27; D: TRBD2; size: -; J: TRBJ2-3; CDR3: CASSLGLAGGGDTQYF; DNA: TGTGCCAGCAGTTTAGGACTAGCGGGAGGTGGAGATACGCAGTATTTT
V: TRBV5-8; D: -; size: -; J: TRBJ1-2; CDR3: CASSLALTGHYGYTF; DNA: TGTGCCAGCAGCTTGGCCCTAACAGGTCACTATGGCTACACCTTC
V: TRBV12-3/TRBV12-4; D: -; size: few; J: TRBJ2-7; CDR3: CASSYRYSYEQYF; DNA: TGTGCCAGCAGTTACAGGTACTCCTACGAGCAGTACTTC